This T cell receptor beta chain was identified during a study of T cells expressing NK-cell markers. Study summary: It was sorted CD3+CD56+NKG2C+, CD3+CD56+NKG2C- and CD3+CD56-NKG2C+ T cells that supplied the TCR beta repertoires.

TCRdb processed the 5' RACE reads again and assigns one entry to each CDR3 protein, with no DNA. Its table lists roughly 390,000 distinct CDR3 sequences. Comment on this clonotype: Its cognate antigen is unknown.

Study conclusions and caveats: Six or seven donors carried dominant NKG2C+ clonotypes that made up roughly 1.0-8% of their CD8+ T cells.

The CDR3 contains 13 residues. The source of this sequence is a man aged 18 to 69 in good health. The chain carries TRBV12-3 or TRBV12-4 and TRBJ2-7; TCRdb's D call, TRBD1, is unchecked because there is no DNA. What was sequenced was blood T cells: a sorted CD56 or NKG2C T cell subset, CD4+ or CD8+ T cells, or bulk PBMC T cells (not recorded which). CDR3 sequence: CASSLYRGLEQYF.